Shown below are 12 T cell receptor beta chains from a single sample sequenced in a study of tumor-infiltrating lymphocytes in primary liver carcinoma. Starting material of about 480 ng total RNA yielded TCR beta cDNA via a constant-region primer. Modified slightly, ARM-PCR produced TCR beta libraries over three nested multiplex PCR rounds. Primers for the first two PCR rounds were TRBV1-TRBV30 forward primers and a C-beta reverse primer (approximately 10 cycles per round). In TCRdb, the multiplex PCR reads were re-called with MiXCR into one record per CDR3 protein. The profile shows about 200,000 distinct CDR3 sequences, approximately 86% of them singletons. Total RNA and DNA came together from 20-30 mg of bulk tissue without cell sorting. Sequencing was carried out using tumor tissue from primary liver carcinoma. These receptor sequences come from a man aged 40-55 years with primary liver carcinoma and hepatitis B virus infection.

This clonotype has more than one count but fewer than ten. A junction boundary mismatches the germline segment, possibly from a read error. The chain employs TRBV6-5 and TRBJ2-2; D remains ambiguous. Germline assignment: CDR1 MNHEY and CDR2 SVGAGI. This CDR3 spans 14 amino acids. The CDR3 DNA follows: TGTGCTAGCAGTTACTCGAGGAAACTGGAGAAACTGTTTTTT. The encoded protein is CASSYSRKLEKLFF.

This clonotype was observed a single time. Given the absence of the conserved phenylalanine or tryptophan at the CDR3 end, a read error is likely. The chain employs TRBV19 and TRBJ1-5; 9 bases agree with TRBD1. This CDR3 has 14 residues. V gave up 5 bases and J gave up 6 bases; unmatched junction bases: 5. Germline values: CDR1 LNHDA, CDR2 SQIVND (reference sequence). The CDR3 region is CASSSQGAAQPQHL. The CDR3 DNA reads as TGTGCCAGTAGTTCACAGGGGGCAGCTCAGCCCCAGCATCTT.

On this clonotype: Here the CDR3 omits its conserved ending phenylalanine or tryptophan, so a read error is the likely source. No DNA is shown, since the ends of the CDR3 on it are uncertain; the CDR3 is the one TCRdb lists. This chain joins TRBV12-3 or TRBV12-4 and TRBJ2-7; TRBD1 reflects the table's D call only, with no check against the DNA. The CDR3 is 14 amino acids in total, end residues counted. The chain's CDR3 is CASSPRQVSYEHYL.

To note about this clonotype: One end of the junction is discordant with germline, which a read error may explain. The gene calls are TRBV12-3 or TRBV12-4 and TRBJ2-7; 10 nucleotides align to TRBD1. The length of the CDR3 is 15 residues. CDR3 in amino acids: CASIPGQGISYEHYF. The CDR3 coding sequence is TGTGCCAGCATACCGGGACAGGGGATCTCCTACGAGCACTACTTC.

The V and J genes are TRBV11-3 and TRBJ2-7, with a weak D call TRBD1 (5 bases). Germline assignment: CDR1 SGHNT and CDR2 YENEEA. Trimming cost V 9 bases and J 4 bases, with 16 bases left between them. This CDR3 is built from 13 residues. The CDR3 DNA follows: TGTGCCAGTTGCTTAGGGGCATCTTACGAGCAGTACTTC. Protein product: CASCLGASYEQYF.

Regarding this clonotype: A much larger clone is a single base away; this may be a read error. J is TRBJ1-4 and V is TRBV28, with D possibly TRBD1 on 6 matching bases. The ends were cut back, 5 bases at V and 3 bases at J, with 10 bases in the middle. Germline loops: CDR1 MDHEN, CDR2 SYDVKM. This CDR3 has 14 residues. As DNA, the CDR3 is TGTGCCAGCAGTCTAGGGGGTGCTAATGAAAAACTGTTTTTT. Translation: CASSLGGANEKLFF. Using reference TRBV28 and TRBJ1-4 for the parts outside the CDR3, the full variable domain is DVKVTQSSRYLVKRTGEKVFLECVQDMDHENMFWYRQDPGLGLRLIYFSYDVKMKEKGDIPEGYSVSREKKERFSLILESASTNQTSMYLCASSLGGANEKLFFGSGTQLSVL.

To note about this clonotype: Here the CDR3 omits its conserved ending phenylalanine or tryptophan, so a read error is the likely source. This chain joins TRBV11-2 and TRBJ2-2; maybe TRBD2 (5 bases). Per germline, CDR1 SGHAT and CDR2 FQNNGV. CDR3 size: 13 residues. The CDR3 sequence is CASSLERTGELFL. The DNA for the CDR3 is TGTGCCAGCAGCCTCGAGAGGACCGGGGAACTGTTTCTT.

Details on this clonotype: A read error may explain this, as a much larger clone is one base away. V and J are TRBV28 and TRBJ2-1; D uncertain. Germline V lookup: CDR1 MDHEN, CDR2 SYDVKM. This CDR3 region has 12 residues. V dropped 5 bases and J dropped 9 bases, with 11 bases sitting between them. CDR3 sequence (DNA): TGTGCCAGCAGTATTCCAGCCCTTGAGCAGTTCTTC. Translated: CASSIPALEQFF.

This clonotype has a single count. The chain has TRBV11-2 and TRBJ1-2, with no clear D. Germline-derived CDR1 and CDR2 are SGHAT and FQNNGV. This CDR3 is built from 16 residues. Trimming took 0 bases from V and 14 from J, leaving 25 bases between them. The CDR3 is CASSLDSIVYSRDYTF. The CDR3 DNA follows: TGTGCCAGCAGCTTAGATTCGATAGTCTATTCTCGAGACTATACCTTC.

The genes are TRBV4-3 and TRBJ1-1; a possible D gene is TRBD1 (5 bases). V lost 4 bases, J lost 0 bases, and 15 bases lay in between. Germline V gene lookup returns CDR1 LGHNA and CDR2 YSLEER. The CDR3 sequence is 16 residues long. The CDR3 spells CASSPMGGGLNTEAFF. CDR3 DNA: TGCGCCAGCAGCCCTATGGGTGGGGGACTGAACACTGAAGCTTTCTTT.

As concerns this clonotype: At one end, the junction sequence differs from germline, possibly due to a read error. The chain is built from TRBV6-1 and TRBJ2-4; D not certain. This CDR3 spans 17 amino acids. Germline V lookup: CDR1 MNHNS, CDR2 SASEGT. The CDR3 nucleotides read TGTGCCAGCAGTGGAGGCCCTACAAGGGAAGCCAAAAACATTCAGTGCTTC. Residues: CASSGGPTREAKNIQCF.

A remark on this clonotype: Sequence at one end of the junction differs from germline and may be a read error. The chain is built from TRBV11-3 and TRBJ2-7; D ambiguous. In germline, CDR1 is SGHNT, CDR2 YENEEA. The CDR3 totals 14 residues. Here the CDR3 DNA reads TGTGCCAGCAGCATAGGAACGAGCACCTACGTGCAGTACTTC. The encoded protein is CASSIGTSTYVQYF.